This T cell receptor (beta chain) was sequenced during a study of Graves' ophthalmopathy and Graves' hyperthyroidism listed by TCRdb under 2018. Turning to the overall study: Peripheral blood was collected at initial diagnosis, prior to any treatment. The study used signatures of the TCR beta repertoire to tell Graves' ophthalmopathy apart from Graves' hyperthyroidism and to predict which patients would progress to ophthalmopathy. To explore V-J signatures distinguishing ophthalmopathy from hyperthyroidism, a discovery set of about a hundred patients (43 ophthalmopathy, 57 stable hyperthyroidism) was enrolled. The independent validation cohort included approximately 19 hyperthyroidism patients plus 17 patients who later progressed from hyperthyroidism to ophthalmopathy. In more than five hyperthyroidism patients, the T-cell repertoires found in thyroid tissue were compared with those found in blood. The roughly 90 discovery patients were divided at random into training and test sets in a 7:3 ratio. After sampling, hyperthyroidism patients received methimazole starting at 30 mg daily, and ophthalmopathy patients received high-dose intravenous methylprednisolone. In total, 135 blood samples were TCR-sequenced: around 42 ophthalmopathy, over 70 hyperthyroidism and some 17 hyperthyroidism-to-ophthalmopathy patients.

For repertoire sequencing, TCR beta CDR3 regions were amplified from RNA transcripts. A first-round RT-PCR used HTBI primers with the Qiagen OneStep RT-PCR kit, followed by a second-round multiplex PCR, size selection and purification. Sequencing of the libraries was carried out on an Illumina HiSeq2000 in paired-end mode with 100 bp reads. In the authors' own workflow: SOAPnuke was used to process the reads, removing any read that contained adapters or uncalled bases, had a mean Phred below 15, or lacked an exact match to the constant primer or identifier. High-quality paired reads were merged with COPE v1.2.5. Clonotypes were defined as unique nucleotide sequences and were aligned to IMGT TRB V, D and J references using MiTCR v1.1. Analysis was restricted to V-J combinations with a frequency above 0.0001, which covered roughly 99% of repertoires. A TCR clonal expansion and chaos score per V-J combination was defined as the ratio of F50 clonal expansion to chaos observed in the TCRdist matrix. Welch's t-statistics and random forest were used to narrow the features down to around twelve V-J combinations, which were then fed into a naive Bayes classifier. The Morisita-Horn index was used to measure how similar the thyroid and blood repertoires were. TCRdb itself trimmed the public reads at Q25 with fastp, ran MiXCR and retained productive beta chains. Under each unique CDR3 protein, matching rows form one entry showing the most common genes and DNA. The V and J calls reflect TCRdb's pipeline rather than the authors' work. The sample includes roughly 160,000 distinct CDR3 sequences, with approximately 40% observed a single time. The leading ten clones occupy roughly 8.9% of the sample.

The CDR3 has 13 amino acids, counting the end cysteine and phenylalanine. Only CDR3 DNA is held: 39 bases, read in frame from base 1. CDR1 and CDR2 (SGHTA, FQGNSA) derive from the germline V gene. V loses 3 bases, J loses 1 base, and the germline ends lie 7 bases apart. Ophthalmopathy patients were characterized by moderately to severely active disease, a Clinical Activity Score of at least 3, a NOSPECS grade of at least 4, and a disease duration under 3 months. Patients with other autoimmune diseases, uncontrolled infections, pregnancy or lactation were excluded. Clinical symptoms, serum thyroxine, TRAb, thyroid ultrasound and orbital computed tomography formed the basis of the diagnosis. Using Ficoll-Paque density gradient centrifugation, PBMCs were isolated from 10 ml of fresh peripheral blood. Total RNA was extracted with Trizol reagent and quality-checked on an Agilent 2100 Bioanalyzer. Comments on this clonotype: This receptor's antigen is unknown. The input lacks base qualities; no much larger clone sits a single base away.

Overall results and qualifications from the work: In cross-validation, the 13-signature model distinguished ophthalmopathy from stable hyperthyroidism with approximately 90% sensitivity and about 81% specificity, while in the test set the corresponding values were about 80% and 75%. In validation, the model predicted ophthalmopathy progression with about 70% sensitivity and roughly 72% specificity; some 13 predicted patients were CT-confirmed with GO in a median of roughly 6.8 months. Most of the expanded thyroid clonotypes with a frequency above 0.001 were also detected in blood, and it was suggested that the thyroid immune response may be reflected by blood repertoires. Sample size was not predetermined statistically, and investigators were not blinded to group allocation.

The sample consisted of peripheral blood. The chain joins TRBV7-2 to TRBJ2-7; no D gene call is confident. The TCR originated in a young man with Graves' ophthalmopathy. Donor details come from another sample of the same person, matched by shared clones. In nucleotides, the sequence is TGTGCCAGCAGCTTCTCCCTATCCTACGAGCAGTACTTC. This gives the protein CASSFSLSYEQYF.